What follows describes a single TCR beta chain. It has no known antigen specificity. Per-base qualities were not stored, and no clone one base away is much larger. Collaborating institutions collected whole blood in K2EDTA tubes following their own protocols. For TCRbeta analysis, collaborators shipped samples as frozen whole blood, isolated PBMCs, or DNA extracted from either of those sample types. This entry belongs to a study of blood T cell repertoires in COVID-19 (dated by TCRdb to 2020 to 2022). Study-wide context: Samples covering the acute and convalescent phases of COVID-19 were provided by collaborators in the United States, Italy and Spain. The material from the prospective study consisted of cDNA or gDNA derived from T cells, B-cell-depleted T cells, or PBMCs. Subjects who had been exposed to COVID-19, were actively infected with it, or had recovered from it provided the deeply sampled blood TCRbeta repertoires that made up the dataset. The repertoires were made available in a free public database intended to serve as a resource for research on the immune response to SARS-CoV-2. The samples were drawn from two sources: the first 160 participants of the ongoing ImmuneRACE study, and some 1,300 subjects contributed by 6 global collaborators. Nearly every sample came with metadata listing a de-identified subject ID, COVID-19 status, age in years and sex. Where available, HLA class I and class II types were obtained from metadata supplied by the sample provider rather than from assay-based typing. The investigation overall reported the following: The amount of clinical and demographic metadata varied by source and participant and was provided uncurated.

The immunoSEQ Assay, a bias-controlled multiplex PCR, was used to amplify TCRbeta CDR3 regions from genomic DNA. The source study handled its data this way. Within the assay, amplification of reference gene primers was used to estimate how many nucleated cells each sample contained. To quantify the absolute abundance of each unique TCRbeta CDR3 rearrangement, sequence reads were collapsed and filtered. For each sample, productive Simpson clonality was calculated by taking the square root of Simpson's diversity index across productive rearrangements. This immuneACCESS table, as held by TCRdb, lists in-frame sequences with V and J called but not all clones. Of the missing ones, under half trace to an unresolved V gene in checked studies; the others have no known cause. V and J calls and clone size are given by that table; D and trimming were obtained from the DNA. This sample gives about 220,000 clones in total; 80% of them show up just once. The ten biggest clones cover more than 10% of the sample.

Trimming removed 3 bases from V and 7 bases from J, leaving 6 bases between the germline ends. The CDR3 numbers 11 residues from cysteine through phenylalanine. Only CDR3 DNA is held: 33 bases, read in frame from base 1. The chain links TRBV12-3 or TRBV12-4 with TRBJ1-2; too little of a D gene remains to name it. The TCR was taken from a human donor in a cohort sampled during active COVID-19. Sequencing was done on a sample of peripheral blood. Read as DNA, the sequence is TGTGCCAGCAGTTTCCAGCGTGGCTACACCTTC. This is translated as CASSFQRGYTF.